The clone carrying this T cell receptor beta chain was picked up a small number of times. No antigen is known for it. The data originate from a study of cytomegalovirus exposure and HLA in healthy donors. General observations from the study: High sensitivity and specificity were reportedly achieved when the classifier diagnosed cytomegalovirus status.

The donors were healthy bone marrow donors. With V trimmed by 0 bases and J by 7 bases, 7 bases remained unmatched. Germline V gene lookup returns CDR1 MNHEY and CDR2 SVGAGI. This CDR3 is built from 15 residues. This PCR relied on a set of 60 Vbeta primers and 13 Jbeta primers. Some clones are missing from TCRdb's copy, which holds only in-frame ones; the method was immunoSEQ multiplex PCR. The sample holds some 250,000 clones; roughly 87% are singletons and the top ten take 5.4%. V and J are TRBV6-5 and TRBJ1-2, with 8 bases fitting TRBD1. This clonotype was obtained from a woman aged 40 to 50 in good health and CMV-seropositive. Sequencing was performed on PBMCs. CDR3 coding DNA: TGTGCCAGCAGTTACTCGTTTGGACAGGGCTCTGGCTACACCTTC. This codes for CASSYSFGQGSGYTF.